These 5 T cell receptor beta chains share one sample of origin, sequenced in a study of CXCR3-negative and CXCR3-positive naive CD8 T cells. The libraries of TRB cDNA were prepared using 5' RACE with UMI labels. TCRdb reanalyzed the 5' RACE reads, giving one entry per CDR3 protein sequence and no DNA. In all, the sample yields 43,000 or so distinct CDR3 sequences. The sample comprised naive CXCR3- CD8+ T cells from blood. Subset in this sample: CD45RO-CCR7+CD27+CD95- naive CD8+ T cells lacking CXCR3 (TNR3-). The receptors derive from a human donor in good health. Some clones in this sample may be carry-over from other donors' samples.

Considering frequency, this clonotype is medium-sized. The chain combines TRBV7-6 with TRBJ2-7; TCRdb's D call, TRBD1, is unchecked because there is no DNA. CDR1 and CDR2 (germline): SGHVS, FNYEAQ. This CDR3 has 14 amino acids. CDR3 in amino acids: CASSEPGRGDEQYF. Drawing the rest from reference TRBV7-6 and TRBJ2-7, the complete variable domain is GAGVSQSPRYKVTKRGQDVALRCDPISGHVSLYWYRQALGQGPEFLTYFNYEAQQDKSGLPNDRFSAERPEGSISTLTIQRTEQRDSAMYRCASSEPGRGDEQYFGPGTRLTVT.

This rearrangement joins TRBV27 to TRBJ1-4. Germline V gives CDR1 MNHEY, CDR2 SMNVEV (reference sequence). The CDR3 loop spans 16 amino acids. This CDR3 is CASSLSQGRTNEKLFF.

The chain recombines TRBV6-1 with TRBJ2-5; TCRdb's assignment of TRBD2 cannot be checked, as there is no DNA. Germline CDR1 and CDR2: MNHNS and SASEGT. The CDR3 is 13 amino acids. The chain's CDR3 is CATGGAPPETQYF.

The rearrangement links TRBV7-9 to TRBJ2-1. The CDR3 length is 13 residues. Germline V CDR1 and CDR2: SEHNR, FQNEAQ (reference sequence). CDR3 protein: CASSSILDNEQFF.

Here the CDR3 reads CASSALGLGTQYF. The chain is built from TRBV13 and TRBJ2-5; TCRdb returns TRBD1, unconfirmable since there is no DNA. This CDR3 contains 13 residues. CDR1 is PRHDT and CDR2 is FYEKMQ in the germline V gene (reference sequence).